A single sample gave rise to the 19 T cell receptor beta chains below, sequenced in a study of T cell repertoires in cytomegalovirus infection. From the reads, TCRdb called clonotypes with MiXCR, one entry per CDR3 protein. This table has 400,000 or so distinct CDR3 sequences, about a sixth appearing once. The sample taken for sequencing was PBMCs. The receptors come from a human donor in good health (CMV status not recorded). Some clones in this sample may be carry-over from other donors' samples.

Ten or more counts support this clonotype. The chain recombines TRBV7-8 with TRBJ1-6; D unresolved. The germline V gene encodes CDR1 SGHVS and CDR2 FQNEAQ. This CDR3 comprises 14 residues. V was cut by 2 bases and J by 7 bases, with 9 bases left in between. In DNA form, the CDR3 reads TGTGCCAGCAGCTTAAGACGGGAAAATTCACCCCTCCACTTT. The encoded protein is CASSLRRENSPLHF.

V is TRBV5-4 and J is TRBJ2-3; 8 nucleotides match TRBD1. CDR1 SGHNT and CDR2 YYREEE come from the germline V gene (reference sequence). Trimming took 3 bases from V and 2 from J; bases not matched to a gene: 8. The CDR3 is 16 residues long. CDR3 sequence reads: CASSSADRAPTDTQYF. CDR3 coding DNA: TGTGCCAGCAGCTCCGCGGACAGGGCCCCCACAGATACGCAGTATTTT.

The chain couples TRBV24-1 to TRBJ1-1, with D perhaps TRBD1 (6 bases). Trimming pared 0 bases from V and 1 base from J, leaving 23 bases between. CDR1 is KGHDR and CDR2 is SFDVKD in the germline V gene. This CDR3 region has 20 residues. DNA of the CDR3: TGTGCCACCAGTGATTTGAGCCCGCACAGGGTGCAGATTGGGAACACTGAAGCTTTCTTT. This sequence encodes CATSDLSPHRVQIGNTEAFF.

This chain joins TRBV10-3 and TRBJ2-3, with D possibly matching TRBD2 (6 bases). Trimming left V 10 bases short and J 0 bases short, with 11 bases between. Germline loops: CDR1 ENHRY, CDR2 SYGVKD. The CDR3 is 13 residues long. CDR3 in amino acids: CATQGLSTDTQYF. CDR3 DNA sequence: TGTGCCACCCAGGGACTGAGCACAGATACGCAGTATTTT.

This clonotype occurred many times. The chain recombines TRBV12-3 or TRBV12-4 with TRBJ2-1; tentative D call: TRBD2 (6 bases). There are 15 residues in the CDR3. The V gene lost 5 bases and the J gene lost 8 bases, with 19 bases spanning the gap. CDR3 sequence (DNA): TGTGCCAGCAGTAGTTCCGGGAGCGGGTCTTATGAGCAGTTCTTC. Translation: CASSSSGSGSYEQFF.

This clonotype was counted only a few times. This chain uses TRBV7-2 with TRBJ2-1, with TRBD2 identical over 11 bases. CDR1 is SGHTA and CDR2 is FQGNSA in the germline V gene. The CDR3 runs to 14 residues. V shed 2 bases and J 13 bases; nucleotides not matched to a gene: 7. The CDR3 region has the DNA TGTGCCAGCAGCTTACTCCTAGCGGGGGGATACCAGTTCTTC. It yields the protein CASSLLLAGGYQFF.

The CDR3 spells CASSLGREREQFF. The DNA of the CDR3 is TGTGCCAGCAGTTTAGGGCGGGAGCGTGAGCAGTTCTTC. The chain has TRBV27 and TRBJ2-1, with 7 bases fitting TRBD2. V shed 2 bases, J shed 9 bases, and the junction held 4 bases outside the gene matches. This CDR3 has 13 residues. Germline values: CDR1 MNHEY, CDR2 SMNVEV (reference sequence).

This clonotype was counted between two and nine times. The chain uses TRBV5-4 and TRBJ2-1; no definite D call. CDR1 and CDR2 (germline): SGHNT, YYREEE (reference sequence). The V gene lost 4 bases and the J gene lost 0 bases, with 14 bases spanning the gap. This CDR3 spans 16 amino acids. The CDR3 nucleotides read TGTGCCAGCAGCCTGGTGGGCCGGAGCTCCTACAATGAGCAGTTCTTC. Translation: CASSLVGRSSYNEQFF.

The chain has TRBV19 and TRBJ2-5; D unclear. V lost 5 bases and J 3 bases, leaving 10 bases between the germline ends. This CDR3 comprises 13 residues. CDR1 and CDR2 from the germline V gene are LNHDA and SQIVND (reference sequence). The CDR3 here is CASSEQIEETQYF. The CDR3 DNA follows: TGTGCCAGTAGTGAACAGATAGAAGAGACCCAGTACTTC.

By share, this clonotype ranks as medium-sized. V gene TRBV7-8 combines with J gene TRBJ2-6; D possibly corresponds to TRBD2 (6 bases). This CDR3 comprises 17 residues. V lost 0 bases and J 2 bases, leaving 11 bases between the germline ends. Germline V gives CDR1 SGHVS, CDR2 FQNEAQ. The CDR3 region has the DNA TGTGCCAGCAGCTTAGCGGGGGGTCAGGCTGGGGCCAACGTCCTGACTTTC. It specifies CASSLAGGQAGANVLTF.

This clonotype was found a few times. In DNA form, the CDR3 reads TGTGCCAGCAGTTCAAGGGGGGACTTAGTAGCGGGGATCCCTACGCAGTATTTT. Residues: CASSSRGDLVAGIPTQYF. V usage is TRBV28 and J usage is TRBJ2-3; 8 bases align to TRBD2. The CDR3 has 18 amino acids. V lost 4 bases to trimming and J lost 8 bases; unmatched junction nucleotides: 20. The V gene's germline CDR1 is MDHEN and CDR2 SYDVKM.

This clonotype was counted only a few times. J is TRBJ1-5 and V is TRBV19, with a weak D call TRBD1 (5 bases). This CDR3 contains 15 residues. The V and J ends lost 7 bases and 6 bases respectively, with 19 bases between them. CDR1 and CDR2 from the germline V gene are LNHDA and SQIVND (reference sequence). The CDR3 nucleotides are TGTGCCAGTACCGAAATAGGGCAGGGTAGTCAGCCCCAGCATTTT. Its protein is CASTEIGQGSQPQHF.

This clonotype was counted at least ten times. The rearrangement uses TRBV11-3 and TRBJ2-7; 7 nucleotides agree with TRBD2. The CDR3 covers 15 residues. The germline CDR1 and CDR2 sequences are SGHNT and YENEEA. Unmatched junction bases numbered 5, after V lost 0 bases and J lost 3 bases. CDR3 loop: CASSLESGTNYEQYF. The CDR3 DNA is TGTGCCAGCAGCTTAGAAAGCGGGACTAACTACGAGCAGTACTTC.

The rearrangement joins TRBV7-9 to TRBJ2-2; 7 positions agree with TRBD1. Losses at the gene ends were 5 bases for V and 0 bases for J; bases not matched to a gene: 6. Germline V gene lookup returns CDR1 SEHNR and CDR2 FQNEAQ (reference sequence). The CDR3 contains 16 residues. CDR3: CASSPPTGTNTGELFF. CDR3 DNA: TGTGCCAGCAGCCCACCGACAGGGACGAACACCGGGGAGCTGTTTTTT.

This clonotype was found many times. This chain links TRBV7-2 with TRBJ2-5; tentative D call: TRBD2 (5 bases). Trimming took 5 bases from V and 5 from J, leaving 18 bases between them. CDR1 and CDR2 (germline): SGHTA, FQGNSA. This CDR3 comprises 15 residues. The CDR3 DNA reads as TGTGCCAGCAGCGGGCTCGGAGGAACTTGGGAGACCCAGTACTTC. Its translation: CASSGLGGTWETQYF.

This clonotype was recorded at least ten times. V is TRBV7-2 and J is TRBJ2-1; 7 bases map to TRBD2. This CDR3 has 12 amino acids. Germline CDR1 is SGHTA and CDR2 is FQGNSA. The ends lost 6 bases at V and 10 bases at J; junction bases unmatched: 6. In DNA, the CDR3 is TGTGCCAGCAGTTTTAGCGGGTTAGAGCAGTTCTTC. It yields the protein CASSFSGLEQFF.

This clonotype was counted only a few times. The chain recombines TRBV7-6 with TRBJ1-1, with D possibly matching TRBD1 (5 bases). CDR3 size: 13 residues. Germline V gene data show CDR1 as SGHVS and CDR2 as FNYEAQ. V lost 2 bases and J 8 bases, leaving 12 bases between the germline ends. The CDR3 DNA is TGTGCCAGCAGCTTAAGAGGGGCAGGGGAAGCTTTCTTT. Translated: CASSLRGAGEAFF. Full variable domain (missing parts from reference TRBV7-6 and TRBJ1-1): GAGVSQSPRYKVTKRGQDVALRCDPISGHVSLYWYRQALGQGPEFLTYFNYEAQQDKSGLPNDRFSAERPEGSISTLTIQRTEQRDSAMYRCASSLRGAGEAFFGQGTRLTVV.

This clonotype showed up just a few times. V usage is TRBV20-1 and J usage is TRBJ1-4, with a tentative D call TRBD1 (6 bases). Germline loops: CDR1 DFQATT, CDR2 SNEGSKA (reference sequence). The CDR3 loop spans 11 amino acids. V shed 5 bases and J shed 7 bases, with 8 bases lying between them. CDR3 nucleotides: TGCAGTGCTCTGGACAGTGAAAAACTGTTTTTT. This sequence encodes CSALDSEKLFF.

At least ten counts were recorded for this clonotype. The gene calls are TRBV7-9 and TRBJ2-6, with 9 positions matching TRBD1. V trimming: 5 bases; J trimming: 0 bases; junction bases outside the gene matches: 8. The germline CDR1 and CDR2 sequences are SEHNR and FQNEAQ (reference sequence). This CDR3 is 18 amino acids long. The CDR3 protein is CASSNHRGLPSGANVLTF. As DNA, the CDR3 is TGTGCCAGCAGCAACCACAGGGGGCTCCCCTCTGGGGCCAACGTCCTGACTTTC. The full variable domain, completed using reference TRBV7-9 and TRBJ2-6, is DTGVSQNPRHKITKRGQNVTFRCDPISEHNRLYWYRQTLGQGPEFLTYFQNEAQLEKSRLLSDRFSAERPKGSFSTLEIQRTEQGDSAMYLCASSNHRGLPSGANVLTFGAGSRLTVL.